This entry lists 10 T cell receptor beta chains sequenced from one sample in a study of T cell repertoires in cytomegalovirus infection. TCRdb reanalysed the reads using MiXCR and keeps one entry per CDR3 protein. Here the sample spans about 220,000 distinct CDR3 sequences, roughly 34% being singletons. No cognate antigen is known for these TCRs. This specimen was CD8+ T cells from cultured PBMCs, taken from culture after CMV antigen stimulation. The origin of the receptors is a human donor in good health (CMV status not recorded). Some clones in this sample may be carry-over from other donors' samples.

This clonotype was seen only a few times. The chain combines TRBV6-6 with TRBJ1-2, with 8 bases that match TRBD1. Germline V lookup: CDR1 MNHNY, CDR2 SVGAGI (reference sequence). The CDR3 covers 14 residues. Losses at the gene ends were 1 base for V and 10 bases for J; bases not matched to a gene: 8. CDR3 sequence reads: CASSYYGTGQDYTF. The CDR3 DNA sequence: TGTGCCAGCAGTTACTACGGGACAGGACAAGACTACACCTTC.

The table lists this clonotype with a few counts. The J gene is TRBJ2-4, the V gene TRBV10-3, with 7 bases aligning to TRBD1. Germline lookup yields CDR1 ENHRY and CDR2 SYGVKD. Trimming at V came to 0 bases and at J to 6 bases, leaving 5 bases not matched to a gene. The CDR3 is 15 amino acids. CDR3 sequence: CAISESGGAGNIQYF. The CDR3 nucleotides read TGTGCCATCAGTGAGTCAGGGGGCGCGGGAAACATTCAGTACTTC.

This clonotype was counted many times. The V gene is TRBV4-1, the J gene TRBJ2-6; 11 positions agree with TRBD2. The V gene end was trimmed by 4 bases and the J gene end by 0 bases; junction bases not matched to a gene: 8. The CDR3 runs to 19 residues. The V gene's germline CDR1 is MGHRA and CDR2 YSYEKL. CDR3 nucleotide sequence: TGCGCCAGCAGCCTATCCGGGACTAGCGGCTTCTCTGGGGCCAACGTCCTGACTTTC. Protein sequence: CASSLSGTSGFSGANVLTF.

This clonotype was seen only a few times. V usage is TRBV27 and J usage is TRBJ1-2, with 7 bases fitting TRBD1. The CDR3 runs to 14 residues. Germline assignment: CDR1 MNHEY and CDR2 SMNVEV (reference sequence). V lost 6 bases to trimming and J lost 4 bases; unmatched junction nucleotides: 8. CDR3: CASRFPGQLYGYTF. The DNA of the CDR3 is TGTGCCAGCAGATTCCCGGGACAGCTCTATGGCTACACCTTC.

This chain joins TRBV12-3 or TRBV12-4 and TRBJ2-1; 7 positions agree with TRBD1. This CDR3 spans 14 amino acids. V lost 10 bases and J lost 2; bases outside the gene matches: 8. CDR3 nucleotide sequence: TGTGCCATCAGAGGGGGCGGTACCTACAATGAGCAGTTCTTC. Its protein product is CAIRGGGTYNEQFF.

This clonotype was observed a few times. V is TRBV12-3 or TRBV12-4 and J is TRBJ2-7; 7 nucleotides match TRBD1. V shed 5 bases, J shed 5 bases, and the junction held 6 bases outside the gene matches. CDR3 size: 13 residues. In DNA, the CDR3 is TGTGCCAGCAGTCCTGACAGGGTTCACGAGCAGTACTTC. It codes for CASSPDRVHEQYF.

This chain joins TRBV11-2 and TRBJ1-1; D remains unclear. The ends were cut back, 3 bases at V and 7 bases at J, with 9 bases in the middle. The CDR3 has 12 amino acids. CDR1 is SGHAT and CDR2 is FQNNGV in the germline V gene. CDR3 nucleotide sequence: TGTGCCAGCAGCTTGAGGGCTAATGAAGCTTTCTTT. Translating gives CASSLRANEAFF.

This chain connects TRBV5-4 to TRBJ2-7; D unclear. Trimming cost V 0 bases and J 2 bases, with 3 bases left between them. Looked up from germline, CDR1 is SGHNT and CDR2 is YYREEE (reference sequence). The CDR3 is 12 amino acids. The CDR3 bases are TGTGCCAGCAGCTTGGCAACCTACGAGCAGTACTTC. It encodes CASSLATYEQYF.

This clonotype was seen at least ten times. The V call is TRBV7-8, the J call TRBJ1-1, with a tentative D call TRBD1 (5 bases). The germline CDR1 and CDR2 sequences are SGHVS and FQNEAQ. The CDR3 runs 15 residues. Trimming shortened V by 5 bases and J by 0 bases, and 13 bases separated the two germline ends. Written as DNA, the CDR3 is TGTGCCAGCAGCAATTACAGGAAGATGAACACTGAAGCTTTCTTT. Its protein product is CASSNYRKMNTEAFF.

The chain is built from TRBV19 and TRBJ2-3; TRBD1 matches 9 bases. CDR3 length equals 17 residues. V shed 4 bases and J 5 bases; nucleotides not matched to a gene: 13. Germline V gene lookup returns CDR1 LNHDA and CDR2 SQIVND (reference sequence). DNA of the CDR3: TGTGCCAGTAGTAGCCTTGTCGGGACAGGGTTGGAAGATACGCAGTATTTT. Translating it yields CASSSLVGTGLEDTQYF.